The 28 T cell receptor beta chains reported below all come from one sample, sequenced in a study of cytotoxic CD8 clonotypes in ibrutinib-treated CLL. Using immunoSEQ multiplex PCR, the repertoire was profiled, and TCRdb retains in-frame clones only, with some absent. Among about 130,000 clones, 84% were seen once, and the ten largest hold approximately 3.5%. Sequencing used PBMCs, obtained after 24 months of ibrutinib treatment. The receptor set was obtained from a human donor with chronic lymphocytic leukemia.

J is TRBJ2-2 and V is TRBV19; D remains unclear. The CDR3 loop spans 15 amino acids. Deletions cut 4 bases from V and 6 bases from J, with 15 bases between. The germline gives CDR1 LNHDA, CDR2 SQIVND (reference sequence). The CDR3 DNA sequence: TGTGCCAGTAGTAGTGAACGAGCCCAACCCGGGGAGCTGTTTTTT. Amino acid sequence: CASSSERAQPGELFF.

J is TRBJ2-1 and V is TRBV11-2, with 10 bases aligning to TRBD2. Germline V gene sequence: CDR1 SGHAT, CDR2 FQNNGV. Unmatched junction bases numbered 9, after V lost 1 base and J lost 12 bases. There are 15 residues in the CDR3. The CDR3 loop reads CASSLGPSGTSVQFF. In DNA form, the CDR3 reads TGTGCCAGCAGCTTAGGGCCCTCCGGGACTAGCGTGCAGTTCTTC.

V usage is TRBV6-4 and J usage is TRBJ1-2; D gene unclear. CDR3 size: 13 residues. The V and J ends lost 3 bases and 4 bases respectively, with 9 bases between them. Germline V gene data show CDR1 as MRHNA and CDR2 as SNTAGT. For the CDR3, the DNA is TGTGCCAGCAGTGATGGCGGAGGCTATGGCTACACCTTC. This sequence encodes CASSDGGGYGYTF.

The CDR3 is CASSYSPGVTEAFF. The DNA for the CDR3 is TGTGCCAGCAGTTACTCCCCAGGGGTGACTGAAGCTTTCTTT. The chain carries TRBV6-5 and TRBJ1-1, with D possibly TRBD1 on 6 matching bases. Trimming cost V 0 bases and J 5 bases, with 10 bases left between them. CDR1 MNHEY and CDR2 SVGAGI come from the germline V gene. The length of the CDR3 is 14 residues.

This chain joins TRBV7-6 and TRBJ1-1; TRBD1 might be the D (5 bases). V shed 0 bases and J shed 1 base, with 6 bases lying between them. CDR1 and CDR2 from the germline V gene are SGHVS and FNYEAQ. The CDR3 spans 14 residues. CDR3 protein: CASSLAQGNTEAFF. Here the CDR3 DNA reads TGTGCCAGCAGCTTAGCTCAGGGGAACACTGAAGCTTTCTTT.

The chain couples TRBV6-5 to TRBJ1-3, with D unresolved. V lost 8 bases and J 2 bases, leaving 13 bases between the germline ends. The CDR3 is made up of 14 amino acids. The germline V gene has CDR1 MNHEY and CDR2 SVGAGI. Written as DNA, the CDR3 is TGTGCCAGCTCAATTGGGCAAGCTGGAAACACCATATATTTT. Translation gives CASSIGQAGNTIYF.

This clone appeared once. This rearrangement joins TRBV13 to TRBJ2-5; the D is unclear. Trimming stripped 1 base from V and 1 base from J, with 13 bases between. CDR3 length: 16 residues. CDR1 and CDR2 from the germline V gene are PRHDT and FYEKMQ (reference sequence). CDR3 in amino acids: CASSLEPTGSQETQYF. In nucleotides, the CDR3 is TGTGCCAGCAGCTTAGAGCCAACCGGGTCCCAAGAGACCCAGTACTTC.

The gene calls are TRBV7-9 and TRBJ1-5; the D gene is possibly TRBD1 (5 bases). V was cut by 8 bases and J by 2 bases, with 7 bases left in between. This CDR3 has 12 amino acids. Germline assignment: CDR1 SEHNR and CDR2 FQNEAQ (reference sequence). CDR3 in amino acids: CASGRGNQPQHF. The CDR3 DNA reads TGTGCCAGCGGCAGGGGCAATCAGCCCCAGCATTTT.

The chain combines TRBV4-3 with TRBJ2-5, with D perhaps being TRBD1 or TRBD2 (6 bases each). The V end lost 1 base, the J end lost 5 bases, and 17 bases lay between the germline ends. The CDR3 sequence is 16 residues long. Germline CDR1 and CDR2: LGHNA and YSLEER. The CDR3 loop reads CASSQALRGGGETQYF. The CDR3 nucleotides read TGCGCCAGCAGCCAAGCCCTCCGAGGAGGGGGGGAGACCCAGTACTTC.

CDR3 nucleotide sequence: TGTGCCAGCAGGAGACAGGGGGATGAAAAACTGTTTTTT. This translates into CASRRQGDEKLFF. The chain is built from TRBV6-1 and TRBJ1-4, with 9 nucleotides matching TRBD1. CDR3 length: 13 amino acids. Germline CDR1 reads MNHNS; CDR2 reads SASEGT. V lost 6 bases, J lost 6 bases, and 2 bases stayed unmatched.

This chain connects TRBV27 to TRBJ2-3; TRBD2 matches 7 bases. From germline, CDR1 is MNHEY and CDR2 SMNVEV (reference sequence). After removal of 5 bases from V and 2 bases from J, the junction contained 19 bases not matched to a gene. The length of the CDR3 is 19 residues. CDR3 sequence reads: CASSQIPGLVNRYTDTQYF. The CDR3 DNA is TGTGCCAGCAGTCAAATACCCGGACTAGTCAATCGGTACACAGATACGCAGTATTTT.

The chain joins TRBV30 to TRBJ2-1; tentative D call: TRBD2 (7 bases). The CDR3 loop spans 13 amino acids. Germline-derived CDR1 and CDR2 are GTSNPN and SVGIG (reference sequence). The ends were cut back, 4 bases at V and 5 bases at J, with 12 bases in the middle. CDR3 DNA: TGTGCCTGGAATCGGGGGGCTGACAATGAGCAGTTCTTC. Translated: CAWNRGADNEQFF.

The V call is TRBV30, the J call TRBJ1-3; D uncertain. The CDR3 consists of 14 residues. The V end lost 0 bases, the J end lost 0 bases, and 6 bases lay between the germline ends. The germline V gene has CDR1 GTSNPN and CDR2 SVGIG (reference sequence). CDR3 region: CAWSVLNSGNTIYF. CDR3 sequence (DNA): TGTGCCTGGAGTGTACTAAACTCTGGAAACACCATATATTTT.

The genes are TRBV4-1 and TRBJ1-5; D is unclear. Germline values: CDR1 MGHRA, CDR2 YSYEKL. CDR3 size: 13 residues. The V and J ends lost 1 base and 7 bases respectively, with 8 bases between them. The CDR3 loop reads CASSQAPIQPQHF. Here the CDR3 DNA reads TGCGCCAGCAGCCAAGCCCCCATACAGCCCCAGCATTTT.

In this sample, this clone turned up once. The chain links TRBV5-4 to TRBJ1-1; no reliable D call. Germline values: CDR1 SGHNT, CDR2 YYREEE (reference sequence). CDR3 length: 15 residues. V was cut by 0 bases and J by 7 bases, with 16 bases left in between. Here the CDR3 DNA reads TGTGCCAGCAGCTTGGAGGGCACCTTAAGCATTGAAGCTTTCTTT. Its protein is CASSLEGTLSIEAFF.

This chain joins TRBV18 and TRBJ1-4; 7 bases are a match to TRBD1. Germline lookup yields CDR1 KGHSH and CDR2 LQKENI. Unmatched junction bases numbered 16, after V lost 0 bases and J lost 0 bases. This CDR3 has 21 residues. As DNA, the CDR3 is TGTGCCAGCTCACCACCGAAGCAAACAAAACAGGGGCCCGCAACTAATGAAAAACTGTTTTTT. Translating gives CASSPPKQTKQGPATNEKLFF.

This chain joins TRBV18 and TRBJ2-6; D assignment may be TRBD1 or TRBD2 (5 bases each). Germline CDR1 KGHSH, CDR2 LQKENI. CDR3 length: 19 amino acids. The V end was cut by 1 base, the J end by 4 bases, with 20 bases between. The CDR3 sequence: CASSPLFVGGALGANVLTF. CDR3 in DNA: TGTGCCAGCTCACCACTTTTTGTTGGGGGAGCTCTGGGGGCCAACGTCCTGACTTTC.

This clone was detected once. The chain uses TRBV25-1 and TRBJ1-2, with 9 nucleotides matching TRBD1. V was clipped by 1 base and J by 8 bases; unmatched bases: 11. Germline assignment: CDR1 MGHDK and CDR2 SYGVNS. The CDR3 extends over 16 amino acids. The CDR3 spells CASSEWGRDRDWGYTF. The DNA for the CDR3 is TGTGCCAGCAGTGAATGGGGGCGGGACAGGGATTGGGGCTACACCTTC.

This clone was found once. V and J are TRBV19 and TRBJ1-2; 7 bases map to TRBD1. Germline lookup yields CDR1 LNHDA and CDR2 SQIVND (reference sequence). The junction had 9 bases not matched to a gene; V was cut back by 9 bases and J by 5 bases. The CDR3 sequence is 13 residues long. The chain's CDR3 is CASTGQIGYGYTF. As DNA, the CDR3 is TGTGCCAGCACGGGACAGATAGGTTATGGCTACACCTTC. Variable domain in full (rest from reference TRBV19 and TRBJ1-2): DGGITQSPKYLFRKEGQNVTLSCEQNLNHDAMYWYRQDPGQGLRLIYYSQIVNDFQKGDIAEGYSVSREKKESFPLTVTSAQKNPTAFYLCASTGQIGYGYTFGSGTRLTVV.

J is TRBJ1-4 and V is TRBV19; D perhaps matches TRBD1 (5 bases). Looked up from germline, CDR1 is LNHDA and CDR2 is SQIVND (reference sequence). This CDR3 is built from 15 residues. Deletions cut 7 bases from V and 8 bases from J, with 20 bases between. The CDR3 nucleotides are TGTGCCAGTACCCTCTCGTTGGTGGGGGGAGAAAAACTGTTTTTT. This codes for CASTLSLVGGEKLFF.

The chain employs TRBV4-3 and TRBJ2-3; 7 positions agree with TRBD1. Trimming cost V 9 bases and J 6 bases; bases outside gene matches: 6. The CDR3 loop spans 12 amino acids. CDR1 is LGHNA and CDR2 is YSLEER in the germline V gene. The CDR3 DNA follows: TGCGCCAGGGGGACAGAGTTGGATACGCAGTATTTT. Protein: CARGTELDTQYF.

The chain is built from TRBV29-1 and TRBJ2-2; TRBD1 matches at 7 bases. The CDR3 is made up of 15 amino acids. Germline-derived CDR1 and CDR2 are SQVTM and ANQGSEA. The junction had 8 bases not matched to a gene; V was cut back by 7 bases and J by 0 bases. The CDR3 here is CSGRGTASNTGELFF. The CDR3 DNA reads TGCAGCGGCAGGGGGACAGCTTCGAACACCGGGGAGCTGTTTTTT.

The chain joins TRBV15 to TRBJ2-2; D remains unclear. V dropped 0 bases and J dropped 0 bases, with 11 bases sitting between them. Germline CDR1 is LNHNV and CDR2 is YYDKDF (reference sequence). CDR3 length: 17 residues. CDR3 sequence: CATSRDRVTSNTGELFF. The CDR3 region has the DNA TGTGCCACCAGCAGAGATCGGGTCACCTCGAACACCGGGGAGCTGTTTTTT.

The chain uses TRBV9 and TRBJ2-3; D ambiguous. V was cut by 0 bases and J by 0 bases, with 11 bases left in between. CDR1 and CDR2 from the germline V gene are SGDLS and YYNGEE. CDR3 length equals 16 residues. The CDR3 DNA is TGTGCCAGCAGCGTAGCTAGGCCACTAAGCACAGATACGCAGTATTTT. This codes for CASSVARPLSTDTQYF.

This chain links TRBV5-8 with TRBJ2-3, with 7 nucleotides matching TRBD2. From germline, CDR1 is SGHTS and CDR2 YDEGEE. This CDR3 has 17 residues. V trimming: 0 bases; J trimming: 1 base; junction bases outside the gene matches: 8. The CDR3 spells CASSLAWGRAGTDTQYF. The CDR3 coding sequence is TGTGCCAGCAGCTTGGCGTGGGGGAGGGCGGGCACAGATACGCAGTATTTT.

The chain links TRBV27 to TRBJ2-5; D gene unclear. The V end was cut by 5 bases, the J end by 0 bases, with 7 bases between. Germline V lookup: CDR1 MNHEY, CDR2 SMNVEV (reference sequence). This CDR3 is built from 13 residues. The CDR3 reads CASSRPNQETQYF. The CDR3 DNA is TGTGCCAGCAGTCGCCCGAACCAAGAGACCCAGTACTTC.

V usage is TRBV7-2 and J usage is TRBJ2-7; possible D gene TRBD1, 6 bases. The V end was cut by 1 base, the J end by 0 bases, with 10 bases between. Germline V CDR1 and CDR2: SGHTA, FQGNSA. The CDR3 has 15 amino acids. CDR3 sequence reads: CASSLVRGPSYEQYF. The DNA of the CDR3 is TGTGCCAGCAGCTTAGTCAGGGGCCCCTCCTACGAGCAGTACTTC.

The gene calls are TRBV6-1 and TRBJ2-7, with 7 bases identical to TRBD1. Germline CDR1 reads MNHNS; CDR2 reads SASEGT. J was trimmed by 3 bases and V by 6 bases; bases with no gene match: 8. The CDR3 length is 14 residues. CDR3 loop: CASSEPTGIYEQYF. The CDR3 nucleotides read TGTGCCAGCAGCGAGCCGACAGGGATCTACGAGCAGTACTTC.